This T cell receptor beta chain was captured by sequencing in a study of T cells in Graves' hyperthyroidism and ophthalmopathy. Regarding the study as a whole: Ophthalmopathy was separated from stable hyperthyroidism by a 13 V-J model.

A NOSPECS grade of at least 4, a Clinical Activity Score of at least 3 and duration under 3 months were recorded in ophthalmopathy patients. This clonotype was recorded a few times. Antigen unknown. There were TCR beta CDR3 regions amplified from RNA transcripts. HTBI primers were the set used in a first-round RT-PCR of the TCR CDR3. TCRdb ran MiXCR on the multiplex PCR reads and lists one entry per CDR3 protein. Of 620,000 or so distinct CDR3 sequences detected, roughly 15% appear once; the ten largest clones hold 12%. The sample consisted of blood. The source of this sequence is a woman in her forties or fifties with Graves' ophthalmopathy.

The CDR3 coding sequence is TGTGCCAGCAGTTCTGCGCTCCAAGAGACCCAGTACTTC. Its protein is CASSSALQETQYF. The chain uses TRBV6-1 and TRBJ2-5; D unresolved. In germline, CDR1 is MNHNS, CDR2 SASEGT. Trimming shortened V by 5 bases and J by 1 base, and 8 bases separated the two germline ends. There are 13 residues in the CDR3.